These 3 T cell receptor beta chains were all obtained from the same sample, sequenced in a study of cytomegalovirus exposure and HLA in healthy donors (dated by TCRdb to about 2017). The library came from the immunoSEQ multiplex PCR assay. For the multiplex PCR, a mixture combining 60 forward primers for TCR Vbeta segments and 13 reverse primers for TCR Jbeta segments was used. Sourced from immuneACCESS, this table was stored by TCRdb with only in-frame sequences that have V and J called. A share of the clones is absent; for the studies checked, an unresolved V gene accounts for under half, and the remainder has no known explanation. The table for this sample lists about 26,000 clones; about 70% of them were counted only once. The top ten clones comprise 4.4% of the sample. The sequencing sample was made of PBMCs. These receptors originate from a woman aged 50 to 60 in good health and CMV-seronegative.

The rearrangement links TRBV9 to TRBJ1-2, with TRBD1 matching over 10 bases. The junction had 9 bases not matched to a gene; V was cut back by 2 bases and J by 8 bases. Germline lookup yields CDR1 SGDLS and CDR2 YYNGEE. The CDR3 spans 15 residues. The CDR3 bases are TGTGCCAGCAGCGTTTACTCGACAGGGGGCGGCGGCTACACCTTC. Residues: CASSVYSTGGGGYTF.

The J gene is TRBJ2-5, the V gene TRBV6-1; 8 bases line up with TRBD2. J lost 4 bases, V lost 0 bases, and 4 bases had no gene match. The CDR3 spans 15 residues. Germline assignment: CDR1 MNHNS and CDR2 SASEGT. Here the CDR3 DNA reads TGTGCCAGCAGTGAAGCGAGGAGCGGGGGAGAGACCCAGTACTTC. Translated, it gives CASSEARSGGETQYF.

The V and J genes are TRBV2 and TRBJ1-1; 7 bases are shared with TRBD1. V was clipped by 8 bases and J by 1 base; unmatched bases: 7. The CDR3 runs to 14 residues. From germline, CDR1 is SNHLY and CDR2 FYNNEI. The CDR3 region has the DNA TGTGCCAGCCCCAGGACAGGTTCGAACACTGAAGCTTTCTTT. It codes for CASPRTGSNTEAFF.